This T cell receptor beta chain was retrieved from a study of cytomegalovirus exposure and HLA in healthy donors. Background on the study: T cells numbering about 180 million yielded some 100 million unique TCR beta sequences in an earlier analysis. Findings of the study overall: What a later analysis reportedly showed was that an Asian-associated ancestry cluster had fewer N-insertions than the roughly 700-donor mean. Within an earlier analysis, most TCR beta V segments proved productive either about 90% or about 30% of the time.

The PCR employed 60 Vbeta primers together with 13 Jbeta primers. Assay used: immunoSEQ multiplex PCR; TCRdb lists only in-frame clones, some missing. The sample includes fewer than 80,000 clones, approximately 79% of them seen just once. For this clone: Antigen specificity is unknown. At the DNA level, this CDR3 is encoded by other sequences in the same sample as well.

The receptor comes from a man aged 25 to 40 in good health and CMV-seronegative. The specimen was PBMCs.

CDR3 in DNA: TGTGCCAGCTCACCAGGGGCCACTAATGAAAAACTGTTTTTT. As protein: CASSPGATNEKLFF. This sequence joins TRBV18 and TRBJ1-4; possibly TRBD1 for D (5 bases). Trimming stripped 2 bases from V and 2 bases from J, with 6 bases between. Per germline, CDR1 KGHSH and CDR2 LQKENI. This CDR3 is 14 amino acids long.